This T cell receptor beta chain is drawn from a study of cytomegalovirus exposure and HLA in healthy donors. Primers: 60 Vbeta forward and 13 Jbeta reverse. The assay was immunoSEQ multiplex PCR, and TCRdb's table has in-frame clones only and misses some. The table records about 130,000 clones, approximately 80% of them present only once. With regard to this clone: The antigen is undetermined.

General observations from the study: Earlier analysis yielded a pattern in which most TCR beta V segments were productive about 87% or about 30% of the time. A missense variant in DCLRE1C was later tied to TCR beta V- and J-gene trimming.

At sampling all donors were nominally healthy, likely with unrecorded immune exposures. Germline V gene data show CDR1 as MNHNS and CDR2 as SASEGT. The CDR3 is made up of 15 amino acids. V was clipped by 1 base and J by 1 base, with 10 bases between them. The source of this sequence is a man aged 25-45 years in good health and CMV-seronegative. This chain joins TRBV6-1 and TRBJ1-1; perhaps TRBD1 as D (6 bases). Material for sequencing was PBMCs. The CDR3 coding sequence is TGTGCCAGCAGTGAAGTGGGGGCGGAGAACACTGAAGCTTTCTTT. Its translation: CASSEVGAENTEAFF.